This entry features one T cell receptor beta chain sequence. Both iRepertoire HTBI primers and Arm-PCR of CDR3 regions were used to build the TCR beta libraries. TCRdb called the multiplex PCR reads again in MiXCR, with one record for every CDR3 protein. The repertoire consists of fewer than 650,000 distinct CDR3 sequences, with less than 20% occurring once and the leading ten covering around 18%. The time point denotes: newly diagnosed GD, antithyroid drugs for less than 3 months. With RNA extracted from PBMCs as input, the TCR library was made. The entry originates in a study of regulatory T cells in long-lasting Graves disease. Germline values: CDR1 DFQATT, CDR2 SNEGSKA (reference sequence). V was pared by 3 bases and J by 3 bases, with 12 bases between. There are 13 residues in the CDR3. The sample was also linked to a second study, of T cells in Graves' hyperthyroidism and ophthalmopathy. As reported in that work: Carried out on the TCR CDR3, a first-round RT-PCR used the HTBI primer set.

The sequence derives from a woman aged 25 to 45 with Graves disease. The rearrangement uses TRBV20-1 and TRBJ2-7; D perhaps matches TRBD1 (6 bases). The sample was peripheral blood mononuclear cells (PBMCs), taken at new diagnosis, from a patient treated with antithyroid drugs. CDR3: CSASKQGIYEQYF. CDR3 DNA: TGCAGTGCTAGTAAGCAGGGGATCTACGAGCAGTACTTC.